The source of this T cell receptor beta chain is a study of shared clonotypes between healthy human individuals. Points from the study as a whole: Among non-shared clonotypes, generation probabilities were lower than among those shared by all four donors. Exclusively blood specimens were collected; tissue repertoires likely differ.

Some clones are missing from TCRdb's copy, which holds only in-frame ones; the method was immunoSEQ multiplex PCR. The sample lists some 1 million clones; more than 60% were seen once. V was pared by 6 bases and J by 3 bases, with 21 bases between. This CDR3 comprises 16 residues. The V gene's germline CDR1 is SNHLY and CDR2 FYNNEI. Worth noting for this clone: Its target is not known.

The clonotype was recovered from a man between 18 and 29 years old in good health. J is TRBJ2-7 and V is TRBV2; D possibly matches TRBD1 or TRBD2 (5 bases each). Sequencing input: memory CD4+ T cells sorted from blood. Indicated subset: CD45RA-negative fraction. CDR3 amino acids: CASRERQISRGYEQYF. CDR3 nucleotides: TGTGCCAGCAGAGAAAGACAGATCTCCCGGGGCTACGAGCAGTACTTC. Full variable domain (outside the CDR3, taken from reference TRBV2 and TRBJ2-7): EPEVTQTPSHQVTQMGQEVILRCVPISNHLYFYWYRQILGQKVEFLVSFYNNEISEKSEIFDDQFSVERPDGSNFTLKIRSTKLEDSAMYFCASRERQISRGYEQYFGPGTRLTVT.